What follows is one TCR beta chain and its context. V dropped 1 base and J dropped 6 bases, with 15 bases sitting between them. The CDR3 totals 15 residues. Germline CDR1 and CDR2: LNHDA and SQIVND (reference sequence). This sample is drawn from a study of blood T cell repertoires in COVID-19. Study as a whole: Donors in the United States, Italy and Spain gave samples during acute or convalescent COVID-19. Nucleic acid was either cDNA or gDNA, and it came from T cells, B-cell-depleted T cells, or PBMCs.

Profiled with immunoSEQ multiplex PCR; TCRdb holds only in-frame clones, not every one. The sample records approximately 170,000 clones, about 83% being singletons. The clonotype was recovered from a man aged 18-30 years with active or convalescent COVID-19. Sequencing used peripheral blood. The chain couples TRBV19 to TRBJ1-1, with D tentatively TRBD1 (5 bases). The CDR3 DNA reads TGTGCCAGTAGTATAGTGTACGGAGGGGAGGCTGAAGCTTTCTTT. This translates into CASSIVYGGEAEAFF. The whole variable domain, filled in from reference TRBV19 and TRBJ1-1, reads DGGITQSPKYLFRKEGQNVTLSCEQNLNHDAMYWYRQDPGQGLRLIYYSQIVNDFQKGDIAEGYSVSREKKESFPLTVTSAQKNPTAFYLCASSIVYGGEAEAFFGQGTRLTVV.